The entry below describes one T cell receptor beta chain. Its antigen is as yet unknown. Profiling relied on immunoSEQ multiplex PCR, and the TCRdb table lists in-frame clones only, not all of them. This sample has 20,000 to 25,000 clones, with around three quarters found just once. The sample belongs to a study of OX40 agonist ivuxolimab in advanced cancers. Study in general: Ivuxolimab was delivered to patients intravenously every 2 weeks at doses spanning 0.01 to 10 mg/kg.

V shed 2 bases, J shed 3 bases, and the junction held 7 bases outside the gene matches. In germline, CDR1 is SGHKS, CDR2 YYEKEE (reference sequence). CDR3 length: 15 residues. Whole-study results and caveats: Among patients with partial responses at 0.1-3.0 mg/kg, clonal expansion was among the lowest. Normalized expansion of T-cell clones was also low for some nonresponders. The CD4+ and CD8+ T cells in the blood had expanded clonally by week 6 at 0.1 to 3.0 mg/kg.

The chain carries TRBV5-5 and TRBJ2-7; 8 bases map to TRBD1. The sequence derives from an adult with an advanced solid tumor such as melanoma, head and neck, liver or kidney cancer. The sequencing used CD4+ or CD8+ T cells sorted from blood, collected in a trial of the OX40 agonist ivuxolimab. This CDR3 is CASSFSDRVDYEQYF. The CDR3 DNA sequence: TGTGCCAGCAGCTTCTCGGACAGGGTAGACTACGAGCAGTACTTC.